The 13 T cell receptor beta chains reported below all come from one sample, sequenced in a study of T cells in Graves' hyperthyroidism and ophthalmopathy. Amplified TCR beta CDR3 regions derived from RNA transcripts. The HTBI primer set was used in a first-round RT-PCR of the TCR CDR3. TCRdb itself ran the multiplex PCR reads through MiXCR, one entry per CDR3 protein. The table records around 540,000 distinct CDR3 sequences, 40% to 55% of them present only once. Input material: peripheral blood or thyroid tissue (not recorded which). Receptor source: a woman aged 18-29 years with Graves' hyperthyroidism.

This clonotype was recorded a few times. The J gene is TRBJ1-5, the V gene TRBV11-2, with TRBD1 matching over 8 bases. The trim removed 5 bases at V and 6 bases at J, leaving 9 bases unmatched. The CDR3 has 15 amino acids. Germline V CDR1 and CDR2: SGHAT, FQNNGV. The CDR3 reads CASSLIQGESQPQHF. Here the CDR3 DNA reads TGTGCCAGCAGCCTCATACAGGGGGAGTCTCAGCCCCAGCATTTT.

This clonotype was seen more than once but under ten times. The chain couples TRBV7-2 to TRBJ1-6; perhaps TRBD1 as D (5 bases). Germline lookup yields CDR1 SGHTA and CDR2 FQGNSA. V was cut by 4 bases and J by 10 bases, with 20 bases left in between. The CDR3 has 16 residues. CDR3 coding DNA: TGTGCCAGCAGCTCCCCCCCAGGGATCAGGATATCACCCCTCCACTTT. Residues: CASSSPPGIRISPLHF.

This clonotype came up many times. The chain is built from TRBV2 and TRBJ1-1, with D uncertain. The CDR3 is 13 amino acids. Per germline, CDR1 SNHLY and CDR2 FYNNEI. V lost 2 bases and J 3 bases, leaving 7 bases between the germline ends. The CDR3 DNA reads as TGTGCCAGCAGTGAAAACGGGGACACTGAAGCTTTCTTT. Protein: CASSENGDTEAFF.

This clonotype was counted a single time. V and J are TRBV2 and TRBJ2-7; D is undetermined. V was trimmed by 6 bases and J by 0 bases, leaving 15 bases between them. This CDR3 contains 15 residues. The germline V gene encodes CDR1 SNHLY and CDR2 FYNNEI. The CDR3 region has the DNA TGTGCCAGCAGCTTAGGACCAAACCTCTCCTACGAGCAGTACTTC. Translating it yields CASSLGPNLSYEQYF.

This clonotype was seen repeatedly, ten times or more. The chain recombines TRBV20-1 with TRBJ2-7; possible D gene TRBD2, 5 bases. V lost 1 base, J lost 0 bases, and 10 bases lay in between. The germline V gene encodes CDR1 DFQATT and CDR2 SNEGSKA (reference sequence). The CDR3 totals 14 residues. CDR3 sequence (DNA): TGCAGTGCTAGAGCAGAAGCGGCCTCCTACGAGCAGTACTTC. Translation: CSARAEAASYEQYF.

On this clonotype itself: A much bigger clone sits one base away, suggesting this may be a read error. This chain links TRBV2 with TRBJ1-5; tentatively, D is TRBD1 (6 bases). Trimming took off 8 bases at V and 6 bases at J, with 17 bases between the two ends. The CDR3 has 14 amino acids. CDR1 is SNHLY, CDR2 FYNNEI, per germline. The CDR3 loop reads CASWRQASGQPQHF. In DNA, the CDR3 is TGTGCCAGCTGGCGACAGGCGTCGGGTCAGCCCCAGCATTTT.

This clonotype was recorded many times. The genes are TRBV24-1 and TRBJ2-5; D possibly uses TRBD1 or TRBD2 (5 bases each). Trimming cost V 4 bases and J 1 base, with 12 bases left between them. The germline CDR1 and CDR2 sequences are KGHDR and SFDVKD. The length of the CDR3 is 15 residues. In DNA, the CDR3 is TGTGCCACCAGTGACCCTGGGACGGCCCAAGAGACCCAGTACTTC. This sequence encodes CATSDPGTAQETQYF.

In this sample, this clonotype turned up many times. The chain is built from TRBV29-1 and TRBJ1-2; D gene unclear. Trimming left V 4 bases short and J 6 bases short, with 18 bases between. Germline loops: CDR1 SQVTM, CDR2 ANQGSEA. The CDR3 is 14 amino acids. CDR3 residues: CSVAATVSLDGYTF. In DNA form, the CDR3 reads TGCAGCGTTGCAGCGACGGTCTCCTTGGATGGCTACACCTTC.

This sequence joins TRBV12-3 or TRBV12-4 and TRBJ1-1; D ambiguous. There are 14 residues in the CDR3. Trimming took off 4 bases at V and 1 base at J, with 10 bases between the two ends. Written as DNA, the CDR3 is TGTGCCAGCAGTTCCAGAGTCACGAACACTGAAGCTTTCTTT. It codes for CASSSRVTNTEAFF.

CDR3 DNA sequence: TGTGCCACCAGCAATGGACTAGCGGGAGCTGACGAGCAGTACTTC. Its protein product is CATSNGLAGADEQYF. V and J are TRBV15 and TRBJ2-7; TRBD2 aligns across 13 bases. The ends lost 4 bases at V and 5 bases at J; junction bases unmatched: 5. This CDR3 spans 15 amino acids. Germline values: CDR1 LNHNV, CDR2 YYDKDF (reference sequence).

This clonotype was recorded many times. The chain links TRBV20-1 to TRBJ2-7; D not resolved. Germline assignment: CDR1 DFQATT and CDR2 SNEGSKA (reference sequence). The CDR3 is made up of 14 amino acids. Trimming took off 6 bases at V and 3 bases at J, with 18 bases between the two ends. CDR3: CSAPSPWAGYEQYF. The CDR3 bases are TGCAGTGCCCCTTCCCCATGGGCAGGCTACGAGCAGTACTTC.

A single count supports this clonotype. This chain's CDR3 is CASSQDGGRLNTEAFF. CDR3 in DNA: TGCGCCAGCAGCCAAGATGGGGGACGGTTAAACACTGAAGCTTTCTTT. The V gene is TRBV4-1, the J gene TRBJ1-1; D is possibly TRBD1 (5 bases). This CDR3 comprises 16 residues. CDR1 MGHRA and CDR2 YSYEKL come from the germline V gene. V was clipped by 0 bases and J by 2 bases, with 13 bases between them.

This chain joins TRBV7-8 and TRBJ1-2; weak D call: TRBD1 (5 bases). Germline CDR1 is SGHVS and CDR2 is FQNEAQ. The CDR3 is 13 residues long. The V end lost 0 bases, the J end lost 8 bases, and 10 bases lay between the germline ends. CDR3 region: CASSLARQGGYTF. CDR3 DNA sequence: TGTGCCAGCAGCTTAGCAAGGCAGGGAGGCTACACCTTC.